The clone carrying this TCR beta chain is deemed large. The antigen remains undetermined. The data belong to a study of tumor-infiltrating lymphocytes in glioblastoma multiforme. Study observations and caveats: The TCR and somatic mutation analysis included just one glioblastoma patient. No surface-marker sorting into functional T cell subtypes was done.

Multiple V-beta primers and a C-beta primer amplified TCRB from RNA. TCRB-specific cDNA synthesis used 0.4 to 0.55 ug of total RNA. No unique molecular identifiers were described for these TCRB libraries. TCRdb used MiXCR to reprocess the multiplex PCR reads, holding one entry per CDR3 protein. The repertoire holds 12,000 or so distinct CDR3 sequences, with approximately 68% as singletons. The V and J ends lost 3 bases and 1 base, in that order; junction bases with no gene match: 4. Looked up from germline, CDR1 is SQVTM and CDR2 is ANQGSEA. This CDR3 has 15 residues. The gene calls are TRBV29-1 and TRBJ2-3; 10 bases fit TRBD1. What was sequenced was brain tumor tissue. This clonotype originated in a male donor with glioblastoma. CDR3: CSVDGTGEGTDTQYF. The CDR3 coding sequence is TGCAGCGTTGATGGGACAGGGGAAGGCACAGATACGCAGTATTTT.